This T cell receptor (beta chain) appears in the sequencing data of a study of control samples from healthy donors and cancer patients. Trimming shortened V by 5 bases and J by 1 base, and 11 bases separated the two germline ends. The CDR3 is 13 residues long. Germline lookup yields CDR1 SQVTM and CDR2 ANQGSEA. Some clones are missing from TCRdb's copy, which holds only in-frame ones; the method was immunoSEQ multiplex PCR. The sample has about 59,000 clones; 92% are singletons. This chain links TRBV29-1 with TRBJ2-5; TRBD1 is a possible D gene (6 bases). Input material: PBMCs. This sequence was found in a man aged 35 to 55 with colorectal cancer. The CDR3 is CSVRQASQETQYF. The CDR3 DNA follows: TGCAGCGTTCGACAGGCCTCCCAAGAGACCCAGTACTTC.